These 4 T cell receptor beta chains share one sample of origin, sequenced in a study of T cell repertoires in cytomegalovirus infection. TCRdb itself ran the reads through MiXCR, one entry per CDR3 protein. The table lists 250,000 or so distinct CDR3 sequences, about a sixth of them singletons, with about 45% in the top ten. Sequenced: CD8+ T cells from PBMCs. The receptors were sampled from a human donor in good health (CMV status not recorded). Some clones in this sample may be carry-over from other donors' samples.

There are many counts of this clonotype. The V call is TRBV14, the J call TRBJ1-5; tentative D call: TRBD1 (6 bases). CDR3 length: 16 residues. From germline, CDR1 is SGHDN and CDR2 FVKESK. Trimming stripped 1 base from V and 5 bases from J, with 15 bases between. The CDR3 DNA is TGTGCCAGCAGCCAAGCCGAGGACAGTGAGGATCAGCCCCAGCATTTT. Translation gives CASSQAEDSEDQPQHF.

The gene calls are TRBV7-6 and TRBJ2-3; D not certain. Trimming shortened V by 3 bases and J by 5 bases, and 12 bases separated the two germline ends. Germline V gene sequence: CDR1 SGHVS, CDR2 FNYEAQ. The CDR3 has 14 amino acids. CDR3 sequence: CASSLQDQGDTQYF. DNA of the CDR3: TGTGCCAGCAGCTTGCAGGACCAAGGAGATACGCAGTATTTT.

This clonotype was recorded at least ten times. V gene TRBV7-2 combines with J gene TRBJ2-7; D is ambiguous. Germline CDR1 reads SGHTA; CDR2 reads FQGNSA. CDR3 length: 14 residues. V gave up 1 base and J gave up 3 bases, with 10 bases separating them. In DNA, the CDR3 is TGTGCCAGCAGCTTAGGTCGAACCCACTACGAGCAGTACTTC. Protein: CASSLGRTHYEQYF.

The CDR3 loop reads CASGQGAGTEAFF. The CDR3 DNA reads TGTGCCAGCGGACAGGGGGCGGGCACTGAAGCTTTCTTT. V usage is TRBV27 and J usage is TRBJ1-1, with TRBD1 matching 11 bases. The V and J ends lost 8 bases and 4 bases, in that order; junction bases with no gene match: 3. This CDR3 has 13 residues. Germline CDR1 is MNHEY and CDR2 is SMNVEV (reference sequence).